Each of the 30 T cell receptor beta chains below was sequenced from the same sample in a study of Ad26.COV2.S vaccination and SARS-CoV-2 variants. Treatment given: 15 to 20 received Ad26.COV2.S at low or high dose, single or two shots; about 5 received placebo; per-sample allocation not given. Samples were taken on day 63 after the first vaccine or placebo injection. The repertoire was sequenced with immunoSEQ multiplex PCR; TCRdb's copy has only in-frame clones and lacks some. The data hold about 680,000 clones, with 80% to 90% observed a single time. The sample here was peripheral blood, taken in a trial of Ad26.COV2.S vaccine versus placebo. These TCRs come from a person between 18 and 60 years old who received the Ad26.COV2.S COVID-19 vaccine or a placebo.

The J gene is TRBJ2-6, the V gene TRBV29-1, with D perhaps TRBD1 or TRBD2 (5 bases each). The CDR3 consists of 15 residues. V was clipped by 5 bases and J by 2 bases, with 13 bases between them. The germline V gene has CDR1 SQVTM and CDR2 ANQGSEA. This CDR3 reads CSVTGTAPGANVLTF. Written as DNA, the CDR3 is TGCAGCGTTACCGGGACCGCCCCTGGGGCCAACGTCCTGACTTTC.

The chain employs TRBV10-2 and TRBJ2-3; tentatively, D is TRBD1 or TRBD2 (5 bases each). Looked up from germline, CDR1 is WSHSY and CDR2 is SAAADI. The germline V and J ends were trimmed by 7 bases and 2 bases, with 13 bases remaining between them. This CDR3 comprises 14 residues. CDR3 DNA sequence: TGCGCCAGCACTCACCGGGACGACACAGATACGCAGTATTTT. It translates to CASTHRDDTDTQYF.

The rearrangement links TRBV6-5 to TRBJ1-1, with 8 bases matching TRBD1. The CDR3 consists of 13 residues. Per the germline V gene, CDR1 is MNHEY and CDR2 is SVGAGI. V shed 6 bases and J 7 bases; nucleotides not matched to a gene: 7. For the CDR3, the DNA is TGTGCCAGCAGAAAACAGGGGGGAGATGAAGCTTTCTTT. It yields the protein CASRKQGGDEAFF.

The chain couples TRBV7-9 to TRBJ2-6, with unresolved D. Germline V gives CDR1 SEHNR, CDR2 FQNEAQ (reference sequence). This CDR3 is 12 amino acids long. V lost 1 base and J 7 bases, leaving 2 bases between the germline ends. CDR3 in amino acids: CASSLDANVLTF. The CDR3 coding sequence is TGTGCCAGCAGCTTAGATGCCAACGTCCTGACTTTC. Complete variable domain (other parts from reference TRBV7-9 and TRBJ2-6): DTGVSQNPRHKITKRGQNVTFRCDPISEHNRLYWYRQTLGQGPEFLTYFQNEAQLEKSRLLSDRFSAERPKGSFSTLEIQRTEQGDSAMYLCASSLDANVLTFGAGSRLTVL.

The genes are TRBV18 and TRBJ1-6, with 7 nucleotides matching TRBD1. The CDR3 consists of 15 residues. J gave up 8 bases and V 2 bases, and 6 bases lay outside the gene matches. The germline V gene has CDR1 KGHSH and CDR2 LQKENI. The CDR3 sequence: CASSPSGDSYSPLHF. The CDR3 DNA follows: TGTGCCAGCTCACCATCTGGGGACAGTTATTCACCCCTCCACTTT.

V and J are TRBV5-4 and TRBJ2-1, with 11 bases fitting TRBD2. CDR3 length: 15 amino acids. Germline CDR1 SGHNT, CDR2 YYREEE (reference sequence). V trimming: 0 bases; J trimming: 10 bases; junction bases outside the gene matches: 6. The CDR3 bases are TGTGCCAGCAGCTTGGATAGCGGGGGGGCCTTAGAGCAGTTCTTC. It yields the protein CASSLDSGGALEQFF.

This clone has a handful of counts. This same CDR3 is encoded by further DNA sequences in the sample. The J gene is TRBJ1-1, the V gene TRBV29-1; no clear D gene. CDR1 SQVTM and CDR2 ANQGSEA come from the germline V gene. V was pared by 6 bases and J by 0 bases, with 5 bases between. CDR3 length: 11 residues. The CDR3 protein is CSVVLNTEAFF. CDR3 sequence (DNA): TGCAGCGTCGTATTGAACACTGAAGCTTTCTTT.

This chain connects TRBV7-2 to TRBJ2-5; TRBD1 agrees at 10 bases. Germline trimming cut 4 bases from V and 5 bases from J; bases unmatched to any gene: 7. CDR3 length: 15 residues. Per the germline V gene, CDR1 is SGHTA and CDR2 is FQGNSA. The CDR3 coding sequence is TGTGCCAGCAGCTCGCCGGGACAGGGGTTGGAGACCCAGTACTTC. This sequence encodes CASSSPGQGLETQYF. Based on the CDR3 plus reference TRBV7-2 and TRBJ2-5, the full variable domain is GAGVSQSPSNKVTEKGKDVELRCDPISGHTALYWYRQSLGQGLEFLIYFQGNSAPDKSGLPSDRFSAERTGGSVSTLTIQRTQQEDSAVYLCASSSPGQGLETQYFGPGTRLLVL.

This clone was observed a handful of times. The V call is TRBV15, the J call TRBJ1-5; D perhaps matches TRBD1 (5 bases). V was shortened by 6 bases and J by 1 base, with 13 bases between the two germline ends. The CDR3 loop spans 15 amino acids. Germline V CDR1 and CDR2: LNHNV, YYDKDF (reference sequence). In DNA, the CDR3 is TGTGCCACCAGGTCTGGGCGGGGGAGCAATCAGCCCCAGCATTTT. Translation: CATRSGRGSNQPQHF.

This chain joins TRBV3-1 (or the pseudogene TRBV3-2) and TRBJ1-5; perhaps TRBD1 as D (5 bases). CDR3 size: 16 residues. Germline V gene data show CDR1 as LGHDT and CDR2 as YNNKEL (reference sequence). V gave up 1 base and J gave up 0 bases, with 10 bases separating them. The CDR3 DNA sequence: TGTGCCAGCAGCCAAGGCTGGACAAGTAGCAATCAGCCCCAGCATTTT. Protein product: CASSQGWTSSNQPQHF.

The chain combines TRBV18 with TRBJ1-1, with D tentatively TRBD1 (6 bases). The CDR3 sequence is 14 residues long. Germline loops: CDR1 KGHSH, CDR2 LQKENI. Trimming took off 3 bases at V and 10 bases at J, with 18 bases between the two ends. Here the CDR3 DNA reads TGTGCCAGCTCACCCTCGACGACAGGATCCGCAGCTTTCTTT. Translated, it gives CASSPSTTGSAAFF.

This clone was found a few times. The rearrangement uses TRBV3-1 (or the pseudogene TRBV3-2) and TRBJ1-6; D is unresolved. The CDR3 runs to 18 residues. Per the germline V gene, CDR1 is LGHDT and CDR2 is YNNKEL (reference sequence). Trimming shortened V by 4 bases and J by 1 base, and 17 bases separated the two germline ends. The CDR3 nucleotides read TGTGCCAGCAGCCGCCATAGTGTGGGCCTATCCTATAATTCACCCCTCCACTTT. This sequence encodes CASSRHSVGLSYNSPLHF.

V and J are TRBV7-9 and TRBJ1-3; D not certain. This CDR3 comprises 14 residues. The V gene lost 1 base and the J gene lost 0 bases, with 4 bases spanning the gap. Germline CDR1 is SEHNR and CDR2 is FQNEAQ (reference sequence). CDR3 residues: CASSLGSSGNTIYF. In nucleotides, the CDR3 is TGTGCCAGCAGCTTAGGGAGCTCTGGAAACACCATATATTTT.

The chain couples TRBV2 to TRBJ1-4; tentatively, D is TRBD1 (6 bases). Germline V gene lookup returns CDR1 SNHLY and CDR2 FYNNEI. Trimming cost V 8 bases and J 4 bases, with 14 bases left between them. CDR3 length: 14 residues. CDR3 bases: TGTGCCAGCTCACGGACAGTGAATAATGAAAAACTGTTTTTT. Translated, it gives CASSRTVNNEKLFF.

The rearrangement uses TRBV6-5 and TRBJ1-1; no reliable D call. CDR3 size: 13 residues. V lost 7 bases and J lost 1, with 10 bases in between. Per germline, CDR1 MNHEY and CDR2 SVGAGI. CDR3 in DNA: TGTGCCAGCATTCGGGAAAGGAACACTGAAGCTTTCTTT. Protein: CASIRERNTEAFF.

CDR3 DNA: TGTGCCAGCAGCTTCACAGGGGGGGACTACAATGAGCAGTTCTTC. Translating gives CASSFTGGDYNEQFF. The V and J genes are TRBV7-6 and TRBJ2-1, with TRBD1 as a possible D gene (8 bases). The CDR3 is made up of 15 amino acids. Germline V CDR1 and CDR2: SGHVS, FNYEAQ. With 3 bases removed from V and 3 bases from J, the gap between germline ends came to 12 bases.

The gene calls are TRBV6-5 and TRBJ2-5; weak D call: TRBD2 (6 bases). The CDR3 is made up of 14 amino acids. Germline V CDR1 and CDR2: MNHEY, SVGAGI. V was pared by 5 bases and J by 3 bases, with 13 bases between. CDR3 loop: CASSTPGVEETQYF. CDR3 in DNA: TGTGCCAGCAGTACGCCGGGGGTGGAAGAGACCCAGTACTTC.

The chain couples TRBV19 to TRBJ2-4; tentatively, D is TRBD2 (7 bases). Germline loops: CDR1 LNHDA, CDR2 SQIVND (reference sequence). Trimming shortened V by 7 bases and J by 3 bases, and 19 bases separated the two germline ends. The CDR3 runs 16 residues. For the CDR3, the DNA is TGTGCCAGTACGGGGGCCGGGAGGCTGGTCAAAAACATTCAGTACTTC. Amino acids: CASTGAGRLVKNIQYF.

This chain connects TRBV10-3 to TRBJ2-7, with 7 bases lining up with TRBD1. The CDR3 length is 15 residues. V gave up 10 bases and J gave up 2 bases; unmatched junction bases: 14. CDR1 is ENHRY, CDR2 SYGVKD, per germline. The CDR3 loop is CASKLGTEQAYEQYF. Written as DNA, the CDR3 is TGTGCCAGCAAACTAGGGACAGAACAAGCCTACGAGCAGTACTTC.

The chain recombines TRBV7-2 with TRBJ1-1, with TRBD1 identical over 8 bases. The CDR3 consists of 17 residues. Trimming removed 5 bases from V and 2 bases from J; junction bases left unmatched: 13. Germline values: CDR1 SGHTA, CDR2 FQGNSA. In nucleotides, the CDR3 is TGTGCCAGCAGCCCGAGGACAGGGCCGAGGGCTAACACTGAAGCTTTCTTT. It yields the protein CASSPRTGPRANTEAFF.

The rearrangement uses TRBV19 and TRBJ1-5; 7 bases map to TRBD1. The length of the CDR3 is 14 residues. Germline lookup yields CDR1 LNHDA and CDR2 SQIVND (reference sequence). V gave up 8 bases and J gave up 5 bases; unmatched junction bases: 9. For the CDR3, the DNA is TGTGCCAGTGCTCCAGGGGGGAGAGATCAGCCCCAGCATTTT. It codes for CASAPGGRDQPQHF.

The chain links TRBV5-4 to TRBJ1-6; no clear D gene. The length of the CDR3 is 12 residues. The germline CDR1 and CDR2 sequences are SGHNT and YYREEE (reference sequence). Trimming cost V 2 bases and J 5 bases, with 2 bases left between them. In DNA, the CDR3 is TGTGCCAGCAGCTTTAATAATTCACCCCTCCACTTT. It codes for CASSFNNSPLHF.

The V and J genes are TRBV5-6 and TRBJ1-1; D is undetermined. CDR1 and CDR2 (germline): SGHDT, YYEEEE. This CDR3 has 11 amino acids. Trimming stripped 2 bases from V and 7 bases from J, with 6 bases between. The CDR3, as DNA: TGTGCCAGCAGCTTAGGGTTTGAAGCTTTCTTT. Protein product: CASSLGFEAFF.

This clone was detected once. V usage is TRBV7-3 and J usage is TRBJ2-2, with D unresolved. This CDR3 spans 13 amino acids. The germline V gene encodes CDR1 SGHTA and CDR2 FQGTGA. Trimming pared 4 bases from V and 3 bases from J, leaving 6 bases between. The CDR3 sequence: CASSSPHTGELFF. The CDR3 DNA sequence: TGTGCCAGCAGCTCGCCCCACACCGGGGAGCTGTTTTTT.

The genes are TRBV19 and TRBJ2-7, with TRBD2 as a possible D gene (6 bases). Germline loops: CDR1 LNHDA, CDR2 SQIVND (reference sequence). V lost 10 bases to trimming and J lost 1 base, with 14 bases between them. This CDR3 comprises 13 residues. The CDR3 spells CATQVGGSYEQYF. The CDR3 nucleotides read TGTGCCACCCAGGTGGGGGGATCCTACGAGCAGTACTTC.

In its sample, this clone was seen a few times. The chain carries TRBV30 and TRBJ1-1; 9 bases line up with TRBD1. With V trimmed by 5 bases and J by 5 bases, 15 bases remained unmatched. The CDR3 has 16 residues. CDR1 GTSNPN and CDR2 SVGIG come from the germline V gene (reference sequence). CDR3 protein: CAWGSGTGRVWTEAFF. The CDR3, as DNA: TGTGCCTGGGGCTCCGGGACAGGGAGGGTGTGGACTGAAGCTTTCTTT. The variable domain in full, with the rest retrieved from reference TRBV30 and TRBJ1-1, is SQTIHQWPATLVQPVGSPLSLECTVEGTSNPNLYWYRQAAGRGLQLLFYSVGIGQISSEVPQNLSASRPQDRQFILSSKKLLLSDSGFYLCAWGSGTGRVWTEAFFGQGTRLTVV.

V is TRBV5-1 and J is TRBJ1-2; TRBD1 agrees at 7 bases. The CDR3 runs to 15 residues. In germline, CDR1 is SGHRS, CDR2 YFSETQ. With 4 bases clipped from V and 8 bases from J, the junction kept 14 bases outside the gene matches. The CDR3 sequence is CASSIGDREVSGYTF. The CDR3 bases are TGCGCCAGCAGCATAGGCGACAGGGAAGTGTCAGGCTACACCTTC.

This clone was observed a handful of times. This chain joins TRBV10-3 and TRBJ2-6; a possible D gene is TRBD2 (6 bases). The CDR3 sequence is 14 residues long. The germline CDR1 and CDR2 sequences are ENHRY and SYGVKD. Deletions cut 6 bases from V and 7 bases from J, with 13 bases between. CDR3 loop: CAIRAGRTANVLTF. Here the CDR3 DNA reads TGTGCCATCAGAGCGGGCCGAACTGCCAACGTCCTGACTTTC.

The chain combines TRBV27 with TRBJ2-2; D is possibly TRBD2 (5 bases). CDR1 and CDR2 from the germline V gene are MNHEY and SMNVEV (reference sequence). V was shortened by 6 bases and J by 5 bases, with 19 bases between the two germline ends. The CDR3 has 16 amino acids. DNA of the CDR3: TGTGCCAGCAGATTCTCTCCGGGGTGGGGAACCGGGGAGCTGTTTTTT. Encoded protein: CASRFSPGWGTGELFF.

In DNA, the CDR3 is TGTGCCAGCAGTGACCAGACCAGCTCTGGGGCCAACGTCCTGACTTTC. This gives the protein CASSDQTSSGANVLTF. The rearrangement joins TRBV6-4 to TRBJ2-6; D not certain. Trimming took 2 bases from V and 0 from J, leaving 8 bases between them. Germline lookup yields CDR1 MRHNA and CDR2 SNTAGT. The CDR3 has 16 amino acids.